The 22 T cell receptor beta chains presented below share a single source sample, sequenced in a study of vaccination and CD4 T cells after COVID-19. The treatment was: roughly 10-day PBMC culture with coronavirus spike peptide pools or control peptides (ViraFEST assay). Investigators obtained the unexposed donor's CD4+ T cells before the COVID-19 pandemic (2011-2018). The Oncomine TCR Beta short-read assay generated sequence data from the DNA of cultured CD4+ T cells. TCRdb redid the calling of the PCR reads with MiXCR, one entry per CDR3 protein. The sample carries 8,000 or so distinct CDR3 sequences, under 50% recorded once. Their antigen targets remain unknown. The material sequenced was CD4+ T cells from blood, cultured in vitro. These receptors were collected from a human donor in good health.

This chain connects TRBV7-2 to TRBJ2-7; possible D gene TRBD1, 5 bases. V lost 1 base to trimming and J lost 2 bases, with 6 bases between them. Germline values: CDR1 SGHTA, CDR2 FQGNSA. The CDR3 is made up of 13 amino acids. The CDR3 is CASSLGGPYEQYF. The DNA for the CDR3 is TGTGCCAGCAGCTTAGGGGGCCCCTACGAGCAGTACTTC.

The chain is built from TRBV24-1 and TRBJ2-7, with 9 bases identical to TRBD1. This CDR3 is built from 15 residues. Germline V lookup: CDR1 KGHDR, CDR2 SFDVKD. After removal of 3 bases from V and 5 bases from J, the junction contained 7 bases not matched to a gene. In DNA, the CDR3 is TGTGCCACCAGTGATCCCGGGACAGGGAAAAACGAGCAGTACTTC. Translation: CATSDPGTGKNEQYF.

The V call is TRBV4-2, the J call TRBJ2-7; D not resolved. The CDR3 sequence is 14 residues long. CDR1 and CDR2 from the germline V gene are LGHNA and YNFKEQ. The ends were cut back, 6 bases at V and 3 bases at J, with 15 bases in the middle. CDR3 amino acids: CASRPALDLYEQYF. The DNA of the CDR3 is TGTGCCAGCAGGCCAGCCCTCGACCTCTACGAGCAGTACTTC.

J is TRBJ1-5 and V is TRBV28, with TRBD1 identical over 9 bases. The CDR3 is made up of 15 amino acids. With V trimmed by 8 bases and J by 3 bases, 8 bases remained unmatched. Per the germline V gene, CDR1 is MDHEN and CDR2 is SYDVKM. The CDR3 DNA is TGTGCCAGCCTTTTAGGACAGGGGAACAATCAGCCCCAGCATTTT. Translating gives CASLLGQGNNQPQHF. Filled out from reference TRBV28 and TRBJ1-5, the complete variable domain reads DVKVTQSSRYLVKRTGEKVFLECVQDMDHENMFWYRQDPGLGLRLIYFSYDVKMKEKGDIPEGYSVSREKKERFSLILESASTNQTSMYLCASLLGQGNNQPQHFGDGTRLSIL.

The gene calls are TRBV10-1 and TRBJ2-2; weak D call: TRBD2 (5 bases). Trimming removed 2 bases from V and 6 bases from J, with 10 bases in between. Germline CDR1 reads WNHNN; CDR2 reads SYGVQD (reference sequence). This CDR3 comprises 14 residues. The CDR3 DNA reads as TGCGCCAGCAGTGAGAAACCGGAGGCCGGGGAGCTGTTTTTT. It translates to CASSEKPEAGELFF.

The V call is TRBV12-3 or TRBV12-4, the J call TRBJ2-1; D ambiguous. Trimming pared 0 bases from V and 3 bases from J, leaving 6 bases between. The CDR3 has 14 amino acids. CDR3 amino acids: CASSLAGNYNEQFF. The CDR3 nucleotides read TGTGCCAGCAGTTTAGCGGGGAACTACAATGAGCAGTTCTTC.

The rearrangement links TRBV7-8 to TRBJ2-7; 7 nucleotides agree with TRBD1. Per the germline V gene, CDR1 is SGHVS and CDR2 is FQNEAQ. V was pared by 0 bases and J by 6 bases, with 2 bases of the junction left unmatched. CDR3 length: 13 amino acids. The CDR3 coding sequence is TGTGCCAGCAGCTTAGCACAGGGGTTCGAGCAGTACTTC. Protein: CASSLAQGFEQYF.

This clonotype has just a few counts. V and J are TRBV7-9 and TRBJ1-2; 7 bases map to TRBD1. From germline, CDR1 is SEHNR and CDR2 FQNEAQ (reference sequence). After removal of 5 bases from V and 0 bases from J, the junction contained 12 bases not matched to a gene. CDR3 length: 17 residues. The CDR3 DNA is TGTGCCAGCAGCCTGCTCCAGACAGGGTCTCCTAACTATGGCTACACCTTC. Amino acids: CASSLLQTGSPNYGYTF.

In this sample, this clonotype turned up a few times. The chain joins TRBV10-3 to TRBJ1-2; D remains ambiguous. Trimming took 4 bases from V and 1 from J, leaving 7 bases between them. The CDR3 extends over 13 amino acids. The germline CDR1 and CDR2 sequences are ENHRY and SYGVKD. The CDR3 here is CAISATLNYGYTF. The CDR3 region has the DNA TGTGCCATCAGTGCGACGCTTAACTATGGCTACACCTTC.

The chain combines TRBV20-1 with TRBJ2-1; TRBD2 agrees at 11 bases. The V segment lost 3 bases and the J segment 7 bases; nucleotides outside the gene matches: 11. The CDR3 sequence is 16 residues long. Germline values: CDR1 DFQATT, CDR2 SNEGSKA (reference sequence). The CDR3 loop reads CSARGASGGSRNEQFF. CDR3 bases: TGCAGTGCTAGGGGGGCTAGCGGGGGGTCTCGGAATGAGCAGTTCTTC.

J is TRBJ2-2 and V is TRBV20-1; D could derive from TRBD1 or TRBD2 (5 bases each). Germline CDR1 reads DFQATT; CDR2 reads SNEGSKA (reference sequence). This CDR3 is built from 15 residues. V was shortened by 2 bases and J by 3 bases, with 13 bases between the two germline ends. CDR3 nucleotides: TGCAGTGCTAGATTCCGGGACCCCGACACCGGGGAGCTGTTTTTT. Amino acids: CSARFRDPDTGELFF.

The chain couples TRBV29-1 to TRBJ1-1; D is unresolved. V was trimmed by 7 bases and J by 0 bases, leaving 9 bases between them. Germline V gene sequence: CDR1 SQVTM, CDR2 ANQGSEA. This CDR3 is 12 amino acids long. For the CDR3, the DNA is TGCAGCGCTCATCAGCTGAACACTGAAGCTTTCTTT. Translating gives CSAHQLNTEAFF.

The rearrangement joins TRBV20-1 to TRBJ2-7, with 8 bases identical to TRBD2. The CDR3 has 14 amino acids. Germline loops: CDR1 DFQATT, CDR2 SNEGSKA (reference sequence). With 0 bases clipped from V and 5 bases from J, the junction kept 6 bases outside the gene matches. CDR3 sequence reads: CSAREGSGIHEQYF. The CDR3 DNA follows: TGCAGTGCTAGAGAAGGTAGCGGGATTCACGAGCAGTACTTC.

This clonotype is a singleton in its sample. The CDR3 loop reads CAWSSTQGSYEQYF. CDR3 DNA sequence: TGTGCCTGGTCTTCGACACAGGGTTCCTACGAGCAGTACTTC. The V gene is TRBV30, the J gene TRBJ2-7, with TRBD1 as a possible D gene (6 bases). CDR3 size: 14 residues. Germline-derived CDR1 and CDR2 are GTSNPN and SVGIG (reference sequence). Trimming removed 5 bases at V and 1 base at J, with 15 bases between.

The gene calls are TRBV30 and TRBJ2-5; 10 positions agree with TRBD2. The V and J ends lost 3 bases and 5 bases, in that order; junction bases with no gene match: 9. This CDR3 has 15 amino acids. CDR1 GTSNPN and CDR2 SVGIG come from the germline V gene (reference sequence). CDR3 sequence (DNA): TGTGCCTGGAGGGGGGGTCTAGCGGGAGTGGAGACCCAGTACTTC. As protein: CAWRGGLAGVETQYF. The full variable domain, with the rest looked up from reference TRBV30 and TRBJ2-5, is SQTIHQWPATLVQPVGSPLSLECTVEGTSNPNLYWYRQAAGRGLQLLFYSVGIGQISSEVPQNLSASRPQDRQFILSSKKLLLSDSGFYLCAWRGGLAGVETQYFGPGTRLLVL.

The V and J genes are TRBV10-3 and TRBJ2-3, with 11 bases lining up with TRBD2. CDR1 is ENHRY, CDR2 SYGVKD, per germline. The ends lost 5 bases at V and 2 bases at J; junction bases unmatched: 15. The CDR3 extends over 19 amino acids. The CDR3, as DNA: TGTGCCATCAGTCCCCGCGAGGAACTAGCGGGGGATACCACAGATACGCAGTATTTT. This codes for CAISPREELAGDTTDTQYF.

The rearrangement joins TRBV12-3 or TRBV12-4 to TRBJ2-3; no reliable D call. V lost 2 bases and J 13 bases, leaving 19 bases between the germline ends. CDR3 length equals 14 residues. The CDR3 protein is CASSLRLELRMEYF. In DNA, the CDR3 is TGTGCCAGCAGTTTAAGGCTAGAGTTGAGGATGGAGTATTTT.

The chain is built from TRBV6-1 and TRBJ1-3; 7 bases map to TRBD1. Germline CDR1 reads MNHNS; CDR2 reads SASEGT. J was trimmed by 3 bases and V by 6 bases; bases with no gene match: 11. The CDR3 covers 16 residues. The CDR3 coding sequence is TGTGCCAGCAGCGAGGGGACAGCAGACTTTGGAAACACCATATATTTT. It specifies CASSEGTADFGNTIYF.

CDR3 coding DNA: TGTGCCAGTAGTAAATTCGAGGGGGGACTAGCGAACACCGGGGAGCTGTTTTTT. As protein: CASSKFEGGLANTGELFF. The rearrangement links TRBV19 to TRBJ2-2; 8 bases align to TRBD2. This CDR3 region has 18 residues. After removal of 4 bases from V and 0 bases from J, the junction contained 10 bases not matched to a gene. CDR1 and CDR2 (germline): LNHDA, SQIVND (reference sequence).

In its sample, this clonotype was seen once. The chain uses TRBV11-3 and TRBJ2-3; 7 bases match TRBD2. Trimming cost V 4 bases and J 0 bases; bases outside gene matches: 7. CDR3 length: 16 amino acids. CDR1 and CDR2 (germline): SGHNT, YENEEA. CDR3 nucleotide sequence: TGTGCCAGCAGCTCTTGGCGGGGGTCGAGCACAGATACGCAGTATTTT. Translation: CASSSWRGSSTDTQYF.

This clonotype has a handful of counts. V and J are TRBV6-2 or TRBV6-3 and TRBJ1-2; D not resolved. V lost 7 bases to trimming and J lost 0 bases, with 15 bases between them. CDR3 size: 15 residues. The germline V gene encodes CDR1 MNHEY and CDR2 SVGEGT. The CDR3 sequence: CASTQRDLANYGYTF. The DNA for the CDR3 is TGTGCCAGCACTCAGAGGGATCTCGCTAACTATGGCTACACCTTC.

This clonotype was recorded a few times. The chain recombines TRBV15 with TRBJ2-7, with D tentatively TRBD2 (5 bases). Trimming took off 1 base at V and 2 bases at J, with 12 bases between the two ends. The CDR3 is 15 amino acids. CDR1 LNHNV and CDR2 YYDKDF come from the germline V gene (reference sequence). CDR3: CATSRGGGLPYEQYF. The CDR3 DNA reads as TGTGCCACCAGCAGAGGTGGCGGACTTCCCTACGAGCAGTACTTC. The full variable domain, in which reference TRBV15 and TRBJ2-7 provide the parts outside the CDR3, is DAMVIQNPRYQVTQFGKPVTLSCSQTLNHNVMYWYQQKSSQAPKLLFHYYDKDFNNEADTPDNFQSRRPNTSFCFLDIRSPGLGDTAMYLCATSRGGGLPYEQYFGPGTRLTVT.